Given below is one T cell receptor beta chain in context. The sample comes from a study of blood T cell repertoires in COVID-19. Study details: The samples span acute and convalescent COVID-19 from the United States, Italy and Spain. PBMCs, B-cell-depleted T cells, or T cells were the source of the cDNA or gDNA that made up the material.

Original handling: Amplification from reference gene primers served as the basis for estimated nucleated cell counts. The repertoire was sequenced with immunoSEQ multiplex PCR; TCRdb's copy has only in-frame clones and lacks some. The V and J calls and the clone size are those of that table, but D and trimming were determined from the DNA. The sample consists of approximately 100,000 clones, approximately 92% of them appearing once. This TCR derives from a man aged 45 to 65 with active COVID-19. Input material: peripheral blood.

CDR3 in amino acids: CASTPPTGHYNQPQHF. DNA of the CDR3: TGTGCCAGTACCCCCCCTACGGGACACTACAATCAGCCCCAGCATTTT. J is TRBJ1-5 and V is TRBV19; maybe TRBD1 (6 bases). From germline, CDR1 is LNHDA and CDR2 SQIVND (reference sequence). The CDR3 is 16 residues long. The V end lost 7 bases, the J end lost 3 bases, and 19 bases lay between the germline ends.